The source of this TCR beta chain is a study of blood T cell repertoires in COVID-19. Study context: COVID-19 samples from acute and convalescent phases originated in the United States, Italy and Spain. Nucleic acid was either cDNA or gDNA, and it came from T cells, B-cell-depleted T cells, or PBMCs.

In the authors' methods: How many nucleated cells were present was estimated from reference gene primer amplification. Data came from immunoSEQ multiplex PCR; TCRdb stores just in-frame clones and leaves some out. V, J and clone size are those of that table, while D and trimming were read from the DNA. The table records around 200,000 clones, approximately 87% of them present only once. CDR1 is MNHEY, CDR2 SVGAGI, per germline. Trimming stripped 8 bases from V and 0 bases from J, with 8 bases between. The CDR3 is made up of 12 amino acids. Sequencing used peripheral blood. V is TRBV6-5 and J is TRBJ2-7; D perhaps matches TRBD2 (5 bases). The sequence derives from a man in his 70s with active or convalescent COVID-19. The DNA for the CDR3 is TGTGCCAGCGTCCGGGACTCCTACGAGCAGTACTTC. Its translation: CASVRDSYEQYF.